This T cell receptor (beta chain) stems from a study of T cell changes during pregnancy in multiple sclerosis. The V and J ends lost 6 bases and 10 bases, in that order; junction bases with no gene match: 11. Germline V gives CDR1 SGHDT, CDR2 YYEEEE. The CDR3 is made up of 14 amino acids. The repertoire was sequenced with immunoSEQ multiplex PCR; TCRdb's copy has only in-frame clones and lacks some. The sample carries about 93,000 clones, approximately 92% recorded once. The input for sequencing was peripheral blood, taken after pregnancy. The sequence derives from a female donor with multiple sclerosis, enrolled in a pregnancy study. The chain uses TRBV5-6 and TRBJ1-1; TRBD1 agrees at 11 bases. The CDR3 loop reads CASIDGQGAPSAFF. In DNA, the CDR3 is TGTGCCAGCATCGACGGACAGGGGGCTCCGTCAGCTTTCTTT. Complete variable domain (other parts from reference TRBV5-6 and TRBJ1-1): DAGVTQSPTHLIKTRGQQVTLRCSPKSGHDTVSWYQQALGQGPQFIFQYYEEEERQRGNFPDRFSGHQFPNYSSELNVNALLLGDSALYLCASIDGQGAPSAFFGQGTRLTVV.